This TCR beta chain stems from a study of early T cells in non-severe SARS-CoV-2 infection. This CDR3 is 12 amino acids long. Trimming removed 0 bases at V and 7 bases at J, with 4 bases between. Germline lookup yields CDR1 LGHNA and CDR2 YNFKEQ. A few counts support this clonotype. Individual cDNA molecules carried attached unique molecular identifiers. TCRdb ran MiXCR on the 5' RACE reads and lists one entry per CDR3 protein. Of 90,000 to 120,000 distinct CDR3 sequences listed, approximately 12% were seen once; the top ten hold under 9%. The chain combines TRBV4-2 with TRBJ2-1; D call uncertain. This receptor was obtained from an adult who was a healthcare worker with PCR-confirmed SARS-CoV-2 infection or an uninfected control (not recorded which). Sequenced sample: whole blood. The CDR3 here is CASSQDRNEQFF. The DNA of the CDR3 is TGTGCCAGCAGCCAAGACCGAAATGAGCAGTTCTTC.